The 20 T cell receptor beta chains below come from one sample, sequenced in a study of T cells in localized non-small cell lung cancer (dated by TCRdb to 2018 to 2020). The receptor library was made with the immunoSEQ multiplex PCR assay. TCRdb took over this immuneACCESS table, retaining in-frame rearrangements with V and J assigned. Such tables are incomplete; in checked studies, under half of the missing clones stem from an unresolved V gene, and the remainder is unexplained. The sample records 70,000 to 75,000 clones, approximately 84% of which are singletons. The ten largest clones represent 1% to 1.5% of the sample. The sample consisted of peripheral blood, taken before any cancer treatment. These receptors all come from an older female donor with stage I lung adenocarcinoma.

The chain links TRBV5-4 to TRBJ2-7, with 8 bases fitting TRBD2. The CDR3 has 13 amino acids. Germline loops: CDR1 SGHNT, CDR2 YYREEE (reference sequence). Trimming at V came to 0 bases and at J to 5 bases, leaving 1 base not matched to a gene. In nucleotides, the CDR3 is TGTGCCAGCAGCTTGGCGGGGGGGGACGAGCAGTACTTC. Protein: CASSLAGGDEQYF.

This rearrangement joins TRBV5-4 to TRBJ1-4, with TRBD1 as a possible D gene (5 bases). This CDR3 is 15 amino acids long. V lost 3 bases and J 4 bases, leaving 13 bases between the germline ends. The germline CDR1 and CDR2 sequences are SGHNT and YYREEE (reference sequence). Here the CDR3 DNA reads TGTGCCAGCAGCTCAGCAGGGAGAAATAATGAAAAACTGTTTTTT. Encoded protein: CASSSAGRNNEKLFF.

V and J are TRBV5-1 and TRBJ1-2; D possibly corresponds to TRBD1 (5 bases). Trimming took off 3 bases at V and 2 bases at J, with 14 bases between the two ends. CDR3 length: 15 residues. The germline V gene has CDR1 SGHRS and CDR2 YFSETQ. DNA for the CDR3: TGCGCCAGCAGCTCCTCGACAGCTTCCAACTATGGCTACACCTTC. It translates to CASSSSTASNYGYTF. The whole variable domain, remainder taken from reference TRBV5-1 and TRBJ1-2, is KAGVTQTPRYLIKTRGQQVTLSCSPISGHRSVSWYQQTPGQGLQFLFEYFSETQRNKGNFPGRFSGRQFSNSRSEMNVSTLELGDSALYLCASSSSTASNYGYTFGSGTRLTVV.

The gene calls are TRBV15 and TRBJ1-6; D might be TRBD1 (6 bases). This CDR3 has 17 residues. CDR1 and CDR2 from the germline V gene are LNHNV and YYDKDF (reference sequence). Trimming left V 1 base short and J 3 bases short, with 13 bases between. CDR3 sequence (DNA): TGTGCCACCAGCAGAGGTGGACAGCAATTCTATAATTCACCCCTCCACTTT. It is translated as CATSRGGQQFYNSPLHF.

This chain connects TRBV6-1 to TRBJ2-7; D is undetermined. The germline CDR1 and CDR2 sequences are MNHNS and SASEGT. V was trimmed by 8 bases and J by 2 bases, leaving 13 bases between them. The CDR3 sequence is 13 residues long. CDR3 in amino acids: CASVYGVTYEQYF. As DNA, the CDR3 is TGTGCCAGCGTTTACGGCGTAACCTACGAGCAGTACTTC.

The CDR3: CASIGRGGAAFF. CDR3 sequence (DNA): TGTGCCAGCATCGGTCGCGGTGGGGCGGCTTTCTTT. The chain has TRBV28 and TRBJ1-1; possible D gene TRBD1, 5 bases. V lost 7 bases and J lost 11, with 17 bases in between. CDR3 size: 12 residues. Germline CDR1 is MDHEN and CDR2 is SYDVKM.

The CDR3 DNA sequence: TGCAGTGCGGACAGGGACGAGACCCAGTACTTC. This codes for CSADRDETQYF. The chain carries TRBV20-1 and TRBJ2-5; 8 bases are shared with TRBD1. The CDR3 is 11 residues long. CDR1 and CDR2 from the germline V gene are DFQATT and SNEGSKA (reference sequence). V lost 6 bases, J lost 5 bases, and 2 bases stayed unmatched.

V and J are TRBV7-6 and TRBJ2-7, with TRBD2 matching 11 bases. J lost 7 bases, V lost 0 bases, and 5 bases had no gene match. This CDR3 is built from 15 residues. Germline V gene data show CDR1 as SGHVS and CDR2 as FNYEAQ. In DNA form, the CDR3 reads TGTGCCAGCAGCTTAGCACGGCTAGCGGGGGGTGAGCAGTACTTC. Translating gives CASSLARLAGGEQYF.

Points on this clone: This CDR3 is also generated by other DNA sequences in the sample. The chain is built from TRBV7-9 and TRBJ1-1; D gene ambiguous. Germline CDR1 is SEHNR and CDR2 is FQNEAQ (reference sequence). This CDR3 is 11 amino acids long. V lost 3 bases and J lost 3, with 2 bases in between. For the CDR3, the DNA is TGTGCCAGCAGCTTCGACACTGAAGCTTTCTTT. Its protein is CASSFDTEAFF.

J is TRBJ2-7 and V is TRBV7-9; the D gene could be TRBD1 or TRBD2 (5 bases each). V lost 5 bases and J lost 6, with 20 bases in between. The CDR3 has 15 amino acids. The V gene's germline CDR1 is SEHNR and CDR2 FQNEAQ (reference sequence). CDR3 sequence: CASSPTGGALREQYF. For the CDR3, the DNA is TGTGCCAGCAGCCCTACTGGGGGAGCTCTACGCGAGCAGTACTTC.

The DNA of the CDR3 is TGTGCCAGCAGCTTAGATCCTAAGGTTATGGGCGGGGAGCTGTTTTTT. It codes for CASSLDPKVMGGELFF. The chain employs TRBV7-2 and TRBJ2-2; D is uncertain. The V and J ends lost 1 base and 7 bases respectively, with 16 bases between them. The length of the CDR3 is 16 residues. Per germline, CDR1 SGHTA and CDR2 FQGNSA. Variable domain in full (rest from reference TRBV7-2 and TRBJ2-2): GAGVSQSPSNKVTEKGKDVELRCDPISGHTALYWYRQSLGQGLEFLIYFQGNSAPDKSGLPSDRFSAERTGGSVSTLTIQRTQQEDSAVYLCASSLDPKVMGGELFFGEGSRLTVL.

V and J are TRBV7-2 and TRBJ2-7; 9 bases map to TRBD1. This CDR3 is 16 amino acids long. Trimming took 2 bases from V and 2 from J; bases not matched to a gene: 7. Germline values: CDR1 SGHTA, CDR2 FQGNSA. The CDR3 sequence is CASSLTGGLSPYEQYF. As DNA, the CDR3 is TGTGCCAGCAGCTTAACAGGGGGCTTGAGCCCCTACGAGCAGTACTTC.

The chain is built from TRBV7-2 and TRBJ1-6; weak D call: TRBD1 (6 bases). V was clipped by 3 bases and J by 7 bases, with 19 bases between them. This CDR3 comprises 17 residues. The germline gives CDR1 SGHTA, CDR2 FQGNSA. CDR3: CASSFPAGASGNSPLHF. The CDR3 region has the DNA TGTGCCAGCAGCTTCCCAGCGGGGGCGTCGGGGAATTCACCCCTCCACTTT.

The V and J genes are TRBV5-4 and TRBJ2-1, with TRBD2 identical over 10 bases. CDR3 length equals 16 residues. Trimming took 4 bases from V and 6 from J; bases not matched to a gene: 10. The germline V gene has CDR1 SGHNT and CDR2 YYREEE (reference sequence). CDR3 in DNA: TGTGCCAGCAGCCTACCCCCTAGCGGGGGAGTCAATGAGCAGTTCTTC. As protein: CASSLPPSGGVNEQFF.

The CDR3 nucleotides read TGTGCCAGTAGTACTCCTCCGGGACTGGGCTCTGGAAACACCATATATTTT. Residues: CASSTPPGLGSGNTIYF. The genes are TRBV19 and TRBJ1-3, with a possible D match to TRBD1 (5 bases). CDR1 is LNHDA, CDR2 SQIVND, per germline (reference sequence). The CDR3 extends over 17 amino acids. Trimming took 4 bases from V and 0 from J, leaving 16 bases between them.

V gene TRBV7-8 combines with J gene TRBJ1-2; possibly TRBD1 for D (5 bases). The V gene lost 5 bases and the J gene lost 2 bases, with 15 bases spanning the gap. Germline CDR1 and CDR2: SGHVS and FQNEAQ. The CDR3 has 15 amino acids. CDR3 residues: CASSPRLGGNYGYTF. The CDR3 DNA sequence: TGTGCCAGCAGCCCGCGCCTGGGGGGGAACTATGGCTACACCTTC.

The J gene is TRBJ1-5, the V gene TRBV19; 11 nucleotides agree with TRBD1. Germline V lookup: CDR1 LNHDA, CDR2 SQIVND (reference sequence). V lost 5 bases to trimming and J lost 4 bases; unmatched junction nucleotides: 7. The CDR3 consists of 16 residues. This CDR3 is CASSEDRGRLNQPQHF. The DNA for the CDR3 is TGTGCCAGTAGTGAGGACAGGGGGCGTCTTAATCAGCCCCAGCATTTT. Together with reference TRBV19 and TRBJ1-5, the CDR3 gives the full variable domain: DGGITQSPKYLFRKEGQNVTLSCEQNLNHDAMYWYRQDPGQGLRLIYYSQIVNDFQKGDIAEGYSVSREKKESFPLTVTSAQKNPTAFYLCASSEDRGRLNQPQHFGDGTRLSIL.

This chain joins TRBV2 and TRBJ1-2; D remains unclear. V dropped 3 bases and J dropped 0 bases, with 14 bases sitting between them. Germline V CDR1 and CDR2: SNHLY, FYNNEI. The CDR3 consists of 16 residues. The CDR3 nucleotides are TGTGCCAGCAGTGATTCGGACCTAAGAGCTAACTATGGCTACACCTTC. Encoded protein: CASSDSDLRANYGYTF.

The chain links TRBV5-1 to TRBJ2-1; the match to TRBD2 covers 11 bases. The CDR3 contains 15 residues. With 5 bases clipped from V and 4 bases from J, the junction kept 5 bases outside the gene matches. Germline V gene data show CDR1 as SGHRS and CDR2 as YFSETQ. The CDR3 DNA sequence: TGCGCCAGCAGGGCAGGGACTAGCGGTTACAATGAGCAGTTCTTC. Protein product: CASRAGTSGYNEQFF.

The chain has TRBV7-3 and TRBJ2-1; 7 bases align to TRBD1. J lost 8 bases, V lost 5 bases, and 6 bases had no gene match. Per germline, CDR1 SGHTA and CDR2 FQGTGA. The CDR3 sequence is 13 residues long. The CDR3 sequence: CASSRQGRDEQFF. The CDR3 DNA is TGTGCCAGCAGCCGACAGGGACGGGATGAGCAGTTCTTC.